Each of the 21 T cell receptor beta chains below was sequenced from the same sample in a study of neurological immune-mediated disorders. TCRdb used MiXCR to reprocess the 5' RACE reads, holding one entry per CDR3 protein. The sample yields about 48,000 distinct CDR3 sequences, roughly 26% seen once. Material for sequencing was PBMCs. These receptors were taken from a woman aged 65 to 85 in good health.

V is TRBV18 and J is TRBJ2-1, with D perhaps assigned TRBD1 or TRBD2 (7 bases each). Between the trimmed V and J ends, which lost 4 bases and 5 bases, there was a span of 18 bases. CDR3 length: 16 residues. Germline V gene data show CDR1 as KGHSH and CDR2 as LQKENI. The CDR3 sequence: CASSRRDSGTHNEQFF. As DNA, the CDR3 is TGTGCCAGCTCACGTCGGGACAGCGGGACCCACAATGAGCAGTTCTTC.

V is TRBV6-2 or TRBV6-3 and J is TRBJ2-1; D uncertain. The CDR3 covers 15 residues. Trimming left V 5 bases short and J 3 bases short, with 14 bases between. Looked up from germline, CDR1 is MNHEY and CDR2 is SVGEGT. CDR3 amino acids: CASSNPWTGYNEQFF. The CDR3 DNA reads as TGTGCCAGCAGTAACCCTTGGACGGGCTACAATGAGCAGTTCTTC.

There are many counts of this clonotype. This chain joins TRBV5-1 and TRBJ2-1, with D possibly being TRBD2 (6 bases). Deletions cut 4 bases from V and 14 bases from J, with 22 bases between. Germline V gives CDR1 SGHRS, CDR2 YFSETQ. This CDR3 has 14 amino acids. CDR3 bases: TGCGCCAGCAGCCCCGACTGGGTTGGAGGGGAAAAGTTCTTC. Amino acid sequence: CASSPDWVGGEKFF.

V gene TRBV30 combines with J gene TRBJ1-1, with D possibly TRBD1 on 6 matching bases. Trimming removed 5 bases from V and 7 bases from J, with 14 bases in between. Germline CDR1 GTSNPN, CDR2 SVGIG (reference sequence). This CDR3 spans 12 amino acids. The CDR3 DNA sequence: TGTGCCTGGGATACGGGACATGTTGAAGCTTTCTTT. As protein: CAWDTGHVEAFF. Supplemented by reference TRBV30 and TRBJ1-1, the full variable domain reads SQTIHQWPATLVQPVGSPLSLECTVEGTSNPNLYWYRQAAGRGLQLLFYSVGIGQISSEVPQNLSASRPQDRQFILSSKKLLLSDSGFYLCAWDTGHVEAFFGQGTRLTVV.

This clonotype came up many times. The chain has TRBV10-3 and TRBJ2-5, with TRBD2 identical over 10 bases. Looked up from germline, CDR1 is ENHRY and CDR2 is SYGVKD. V lost 3 bases, J lost 4 bases, and 8 bases stayed unmatched. This CDR3 has 16 amino acids. CDR3 bases: TGTGCCATCAGTGAAAGTCCAGCGGGAGGGTCAGAGACCCAGTACTTC. Protein product: CAISESPAGGSETQYF.

This clonotype has a count of ten or more. The chain couples TRBV5-1 to TRBJ2-3, with 8 bases that match TRBD2. The CDR3 loop spans 15 amino acids. V lost 4 bases and J lost 4; bases outside the gene matches: 8. Germline CDR1 is SGHRS and CDR2 is YFSETQ. The CDR3 loop reads CASSIGLASSDTQYF. The CDR3 DNA reads as TGCGCCAGCAGCATCGGACTAGCTAGTTCAGATACGCAGTATTTT.

Many counts were recorded for this clonotype. The chain employs TRBV5-6 and TRBJ2-1; perhaps TRBD2 as D (6 bases). The V end lost 7 bases, the J end lost 4 bases, and 12 bases lay between the germline ends. The CDR3 sequence is 13 residues long. Per germline, CDR1 SGHDT and CDR2 YYEEEE. The CDR3 sequence: CASRLGKYNEQFF. The CDR3 DNA is TGTGCCAGCCGACTAGGGAAATACAATGAGCAGTTCTTC.

The table lists this clonotype with many counts. The CDR3 loop is CASSGSEGWSNEQFF. For the CDR3, the DNA is TGCGCCAGCAGCGGGTCGGAGGGGTGGTCCAATGAGCAGTTCTTC. J is TRBJ2-1 and V is TRBV5-1, with D possibly matching TRBD2 (6 bases). Trimming pared 4 bases from V and 6 bases from J, leaving 17 bases between. Germline lookup yields CDR1 SGHRS and CDR2 YFSETQ. The CDR3 is 15 residues long.

This clonotype was counted once. The chain joins TRBV29-1 to TRBJ2-7; 11 bases match TRBD2. The V and J ends lost 6 bases and 2 bases, in that order; junction bases with no gene match: 9. The germline CDR1 and CDR2 sequences are SQVTM and ANQGSEA. The CDR3 has 15 residues. The CDR3 DNA reads as TGCAGCGTCTGTCCGGGACTAGCGGACCCCTACGAGCAGTACTTC. Its translation: CSVCPGLADPYEQYF.

This clonotype was counted at least ten times. V is TRBV20-1 and J is TRBJ2-3; 12 bases agree with TRBD2. The CDR3 covers 17 residues. Trimming cost V 1 base and J 6 bases; bases outside gene matches: 11. Germline V gives CDR1 DFQATT, CDR2 SNEGSKA (reference sequence). The CDR3 region is CSARGGATSGSLDTQYF. CDR3 DNA sequence: TGCAGTGCTAGAGGGGGTGCGACTAGCGGGAGTTTGGATACGCAGTATTTT.

This clonotype has at least ten counts. The genes are TRBV4-1 and TRBJ1-5, with D possibly matching TRBD1 (5 bases). There are 14 residues in the CDR3. The V and J ends lost 0 bases and 5 bases respectively, with 8 bases between them. Per germline, CDR1 MGHRA and CDR2 YSYEKL. The CDR3 protein is CASSQDRGDQPQHF. The CDR3 DNA is TGCGCCAGCAGCCAAGATAGAGGGGATCAGCCCCAGCATTTT.

This clonotype was seen more than once but under ten times. The chain has TRBV20-1 and TRBJ1-2, with D tentatively TRBD1 (5 bases). V dropped 5 bases and J dropped 2 bases, with 15 bases sitting between them. Germline V CDR1 and CDR2: DFQATT, SNEGSKA (reference sequence). There are 14 residues in the CDR3. CDR3 sequence (DNA): TGCAGTGCTCCCCGTGGGGGAATCAACTATGGCTACACCTTC. Protein product: CSAPRGGINYGYTF.

This clonotype was recorded at least ten times. This chain joins TRBV7-2 and TRBJ2-6; D call uncertain. With 4 bases removed from V and 0 bases from J, the gap between germline ends came to 4 bases. From germline, CDR1 is SGHTA and CDR2 FQGNSA. There are 14 residues in the CDR3. The CDR3 DNA sequence: TGTGCCAGCAGCTCCCACTCTGGGGCCAACGTCCTGACTTTC. This sequence encodes CASSSHSGANVLTF.

The rearrangement joins TRBV11-2 to TRBJ2-2, with D unresolved. Per the germline V gene, CDR1 is SGHAT and CDR2 is FQNNGV. CDR3 length equals 16 residues. Between the trimmed V and J ends, which lost 1 base and 5 bases, there was a span of 14 bases. Here the CDR3 DNA reads TGTGCCAGCAGCTTAGTGGTGGCGGCCTGGACCGGGGAGCTGTTTTTT. Its translation is CASSLVVAAWTGELFF.

At least ten counts were recorded for this clonotype. This chain links TRBV7-8 with TRBJ2-5; D remains ambiguous. This CDR3 contains 12 residues. Germline loops: CDR1 SGHVS, CDR2 FQNEAQ. Trimming pared 0 bases from V and 5 bases from J, leaving 4 bases between. CDR3: CASSLARETQYF. The CDR3 DNA sequence: TGTGCCAGCAGCTTAGCGCGGGAGACCCAGTACTTC. Variable domain in full (rest from reference TRBV7-8 and TRBJ2-5): GAGVSQSPRYKVAKRGQDVALRCDPISGHVSLFWYQQALGQGPEFLTYFQNEAQLDKSGLPSDRFFAERPEGSVSTLKIQRTQQEDSAVYLCASSLARETQYFGPGTRLLVL.

At least ten counts were recorded for this clonotype. This chain joins TRBV10-3 and TRBJ2-5, with D tentatively TRBD1 (6 bases). The CDR3 loop spans 12 amino acids. In germline, CDR1 is ENHRY, CDR2 SYGVKD. Trimming removed 11 bases at V and 0 bases at J, with 10 bases between. The CDR3 region is CAASGDQETQYF. For the CDR3, the DNA is TGTGCCGCTTCAGGGGACCAAGAGACCCAGTACTTC.

This clonotype was seen many times. The chain combines TRBV5-1 with TRBJ2-1; perhaps TRBD2 as D (6 bases). The V and J ends lost 0 bases and 4 bases respectively, with 11 bases between them. This CDR3 region has 15 residues. Germline values: CDR1 SGHRS, CDR2 YFSETQ. The CDR3 is CASSLASGGYNEQFF. The CDR3 coding sequence is TGCGCCAGCAGCTTGGCTTCTGGGGGGTACAATGAGCAGTTCTTC.

The chain combines TRBV6-5 with TRBJ1-5; weak D call: TRBD1 (5 bases). Germline CDR1 is MNHEY and CDR2 is SVGAGI. This CDR3 contains 15 residues. V was shortened by 4 bases and J by 3 bases, with 13 bases between the two germline ends. The CDR3 loop is CASSSGGGHNQPQHF. CDR3 nucleotide sequence: TGTGCCAGCAGTTCGGGGGGTGGACACAATCAGCCCCAGCATTTT.

Many counts were recorded for this clonotype. This chain joins TRBV4-3 and TRBJ2-2; D not resolved. The CDR3 has 16 residues. Germline CDR1 reads LGHNA; CDR2 reads YSLEER. V lost 4 bases and J lost 2, with 14 bases in between. The CDR3 DNA reads TGCGCCAGCAGCCGCTACCCAAGTCAAAACACCGGGGAGCTGTTTTTT. Translating gives CASSRYPSQNTGELFF.

The V and J genes are TRBV12-3 or TRBV12-4 and TRBJ1-1, with 11 bases fitting TRBD1. Germline trimming cut 6 bases from V and 3 bases from J; bases unmatched to any gene: 3. The CDR3 loop spans 14 amino acids. The CDR3 loop reads CASSWTGGDTEAFF. The CDR3 DNA follows: TGTGCCAGCAGCTGGACAGGGGGCGACACTGAAGCTTTCTTT.

This clonotype was recorded at least ten times. The chain links TRBV24-1 to TRBJ2-1; 10 bases are shared with TRBD1. After removal of 7 bases from V and 5 bases from J, the junction contained 10 bases not matched to a gene. The CDR3 has 16 residues. Germline V gives CDR1 KGHDR, CDR2 SFDVKD. CDR3 coding DNA: TGTGCCACCAGGACGAAATTGGGACAGGGGAACAATGAGCAGTTCTTC. Its translation is CATRTKLGQGNNEQFF.